This entry concerns a single T cell receptor (beta chain). Per the germline V gene, CDR1 is MNHNY and CDR2 is SVGAGI (reference sequence). This CDR3 has 16 residues. Trimming removed 5 bases at V and 0 bases at J, with 14 bases between. This sample is part of a study of blood T cell repertoires in COVID-19. Study background: The samples span acute and convalescent COVID-19 from the United States, Italy and Spain. T cells, B-cell-depleted T cells, or PBMCs provided the cDNA or gDNA that served as material.

The authors' processing: Amplified reference gene primers provided the basis for estimating nucleated cell counts. Assay used: immunoSEQ multiplex PCR; TCRdb lists only in-frame clones, some missing. D and trimming come from the DNA, and the V and J calls and clone size come from that table. The sample yields tens of thousands of clones, 80% to 95% seen once. The chain couples TRBV6-6 to TRBJ2-1; possible D gene TRBD2, 5 bases. This clonotype originated in a human donor with active COVID-19. The donor label of this sample is uncertain. Sample: peripheral blood. In DNA form, the CDR3 reads TGTGCCAGCAGTGTTCCCGCCGGGGACTCCTACAATGAGCAGTTCTTC. Translating gives CASSVPAGDSYNEQFF.